The 16 T cell receptor beta chains in this list originate from one sample, sequenced in a study of cytomegalovirus exposure and HLA in healthy donors. Primers: 60 Vbeta forward and 13 Jbeta reverse. The method was immunoSEQ multiplex PCR; TCRdb's version includes in-frame clones alone and lacks a portion of them. This table has about 140,000 clones, roughly 73% appearing once. Sample: PBMCs. Receptors were obtained from a human donor in good health.

The chain recombines TRBV6-4 with TRBJ1-6, with D tentatively TRBD1 (5 bases). Germline CDR1 MRHNA, CDR2 SNTAGT. This CDR3 spans 14 amino acids. Trimming removed 0 bases from V and 5 bases from J, with 5 bases in between. This CDR3 reads CASSDSTDNSPLHF. The CDR3 coding sequence is TGTGCCAGCAGTGACTCGACAGATAATTCACCCCTCCACTTT.

This chain connects TRBV18 to TRBJ1-1, with D unresolved. Deletions cut 2 bases from V and 4 bases from J, with 14 bases between. The germline V gene has CDR1 KGHSH and CDR2 LQKENI. This CDR3 is built from 15 residues. The CDR3 spells CASSPRAELSTEAFF. CDR3 DNA: TGTGCCAGCTCACCAAGAGCTGAGCTTAGCACTGAAGCTTTCTTT.

The V gene is TRBV9, the J gene TRBJ1-6, with a possible D match to TRBD1 (5 bases). V lost 5 bases to trimming and J lost 7 bases, with 10 bases between them. The CDR3 spans 13 residues. The germline gives CDR1 SGDLS, CDR2 YYNGEE. CDR3 region: CASRPTENSPLHF. Here the CDR3 DNA reads TGTGCCAGCAGACCGACAGAGAATTCACCCCTCCACTTT.

V is TRBV15 and J is TRBJ2-5; TRBD1 matches at 8 bases. CDR1 and CDR2 (germline): LNHNV, YYDKDF (reference sequence). Trimming at V came to 1 base and at J to 5 bases, leaving 6 bases not matched to a gene. This CDR3 has 15 amino acids. The CDR3 here is CATSRGAGGVETQYF. The CDR3, as DNA: TGTGCCACCAGCAGAGGGGCAGGGGGCGTTGAGACCCAGTACTTC.

This chain uses TRBV6-5 with TRBJ2-7; 8 bases align to TRBD1. The germline gives CDR1 MNHEY, CDR2 SVGAGI. Trimming removed 2 bases from V and 2 bases from J; junction bases left unmatched: 5. The CDR3 spans 15 residues. Written as DNA, the CDR3 is TGTGCCAGCAGTTACGTTCAGGGGGCCCCCTACGAGCAGTACTTC. This codes for CASSYVQGAPYEQYF.

As regards this clone: An end of the junction does not agree with germline; a read error may underlie this. The genes are TRBV10-2 and TRBJ1-5; D not resolved. This CDR3 region has 13 residues. Germline loops: CDR1 WSHSY, CDR2 SAAADI. The CDR3 DNA reads TGCGCCAGCAGAGAGTCAAGAGTACAGCCCCAGCATTTT. Translated, it gives CASRESRVQPQHF.

This clone has more than one count but fewer than ten. The chain employs TRBV21-1 and TRBJ2-7; the table's D call, TRBD2, was not checked against the DNA. TRBV21-1 is marked as a pseudogene. The CDR3 runs 13 residues. The DNA for the CDR3 is TGTGCCAGCAGCATTCGTGAGATCTACGAGCAGTACTTC. It codes for CASSIREIYEQYF.

J is TRBJ2-7 and V is TRBV19, with 7 bases fitting TRBD2. The J segment lost 2 bases and the V segment lost 6 bases, leaving 13 bases of the junction unmatched. The germline V gene encodes CDR1 LNHDA and CDR2 SQIVND (reference sequence). This CDR3 is built from 16 residues. The chain's CDR3 is CASRGEGRHRTYEQYF. The CDR3 coding sequence is TGTGCCAGTAGAGGGGAGGGGAGGCATCGAACCTACGAGCAGTACTTC.

The V gene is TRBV2, the J gene TRBJ1-2; 7 bases map to TRBD1. Germline V gives CDR1 SNHLY, CDR2 FYNNEI. The CDR3 has 13 amino acids. J lost 4 bases, V lost 8 bases, and 7 bases had no gene match. DNA of the CDR3: TGTGCCAGCCTAGGACAGGCCGTCTATGGCTACACCTTC. It codes for CASLGQAVYGYTF.

This clone was detected a few times. The genes are TRBV18 and TRBJ1-4; D remains ambiguous. CDR1 is KGHSH and CDR2 is LQKENI in the germline V gene. This CDR3 comprises 15 residues. Trimming stripped 3 bases from V and 8 bases from J, with 16 bases between. CDR3 coding DNA: TGTGCCAGCTCACCCCGAACGGGAATGGGAGAAAAACTGTTTTTT. Its translation is CASSPRTGMGEKLFF.

The rearrangement joins TRBV10-2 to TRBJ1-5, with D possibly being TRBD1 (6 bases). CDR3 size: 13 residues. V dropped 8 bases and J dropped 5 bases, with 13 bases sitting between them. CDR1 and CDR2 (germline): WSHSY, SAAADI. CDR3 residues: CASLKQGYQPQHF. Written as DNA, the CDR3 is TGCGCCAGCTTAAAACAGGGTTATCAGCCCCAGCATTTT.

The V call is TRBV4-2, the J call TRBJ1-4; D unresolved. Trimming shortened V by 0 bases and J by 3 bases, and 11 bases separated the two germline ends. Germline CDR1 reads LGHNA; CDR2 reads YNFKEQ. This CDR3 has 16 residues. This CDR3 reads CASSQDRGGANEKLFF. The CDR3 bases are TGTGCCAGCAGCCAAGATCGAGGCGGAGCTAATGAAAAACTGTTTTTT.

This clone has a handful of counts. The gene calls are TRBV6-1 and TRBJ1-2; D unclear. This CDR3 region has 16 residues. The ends were cut back, 4 bases at V and 2 bases at J, with 17 bases in the middle. CDR1 and CDR2 (germline): MNHNS, SASEGT. The CDR3 nucleotides are TGTGCCAGCAGTGTAGTGAGGCAGCTACTCAACTATGGCTACACCTTC. It translates to CASSVVRQLLNYGYTF.

The rearrangement uses TRBV9 and TRBJ2-7, with TRBD1 identical over 10 bases. The CDR3 contains 15 residues. Unmatched junction bases numbered 5, after V lost 3 bases and J lost 2 bases. The germline CDR1 and CDR2 sequences are SGDLS and YYNGEE. CDR3 loop: CASSAVGQGTYEQYF. The CDR3 DNA is TGTGCCAGCAGCGCCGTGGGACAGGGGACCTACGAGCAGTACTTC. Supplemented by reference TRBV9 and TRBJ2-7, the full variable domain reads DSGVTQTPKHLITATGQRVTLRCSPRSGDLSVYWYQQSLDQGLQFLIQYYNGEERAKGNILERFSAQQFPDLHSELNLSSLELGDSALYFCASSAVGQGTYEQYFGPGTRLTVT.

In DNA, the CDR3 is TGTGCCATTTCCCGGGACAAATATAGCAATCAGCCCCAGCATTTT. It encodes CAISRDKYSNQPQHF. This sequence joins TRBV10-3 and TRBJ1-5, with D tentatively TRBD1 (6 bases). Deletions cut 9 bases from V and 0 bases from J, with 15 bases between. The CDR3 extends over 15 amino acids. The germline V gene encodes CDR1 ENHRY and CDR2 SYGVKD.

This clone has more than one count but fewer than ten. CDR3 residues: CASSWEGDGGSTYEQYF. DNA for the CDR3: TGCGCCAGCAGCTGGGAGGGGGACGGGGGCTCAACCTACGAGCAGTACTTC. The chain links TRBV5-1 to TRBJ2-7, with D tentatively TRBD2 (7 bases). CDR3 length: 17 residues. Germline CDR1 SGHRS, CDR2 YFSETQ. V lost 3 bases, J lost 2 bases, and 21 bases lay in between. The full variable domain, completed using reference TRBV5-1 and TRBJ2-7, is KAGVTQTPRYLIKTRGQQVTLSCSPISGHRSVSWYQQTPGQGLQFLFEYFSETQRNKGNFPGRFSGRQFSNSRSEMNVSTLELGDSALYLCASSWEGDGGSTYEQYFGPGTRLTVT.